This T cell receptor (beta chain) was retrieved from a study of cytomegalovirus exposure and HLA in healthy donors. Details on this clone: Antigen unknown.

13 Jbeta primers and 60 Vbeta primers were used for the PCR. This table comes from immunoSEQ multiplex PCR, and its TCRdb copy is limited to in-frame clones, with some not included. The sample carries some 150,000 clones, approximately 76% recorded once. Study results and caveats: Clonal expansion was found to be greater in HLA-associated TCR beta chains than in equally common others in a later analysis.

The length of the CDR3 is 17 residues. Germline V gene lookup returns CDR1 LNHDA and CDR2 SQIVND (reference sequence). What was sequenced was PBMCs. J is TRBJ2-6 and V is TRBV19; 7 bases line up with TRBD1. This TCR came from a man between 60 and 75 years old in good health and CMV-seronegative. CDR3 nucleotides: TGTGCTTCACCGGGTAGGGGGCAAAGCTCTGGGGCCAACGTCCTGACTTTC. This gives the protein CASPGRGQSSGANVLTF.